The clone carrying this T cell receptor beta chain occurred many times. The record originates from a study of blood T cells in healthy people across ages. V lost 7 bases to trimming and J lost 1 base; unmatched junction nucleotides: 3. The CDR3 extends over 13 amino acids. In germline, CDR1 is SQVTM, CDR2 ANQGSEA. The second PCR ran roughly 6 to 11 cycles with a sample-barcoded 5' primer and J-beta primers. TCRdb re-called the 5' RACE reads through MiXCR, storing one row per CDR3 protein. The data hold 700,000 or so distinct CDR3 sequences, with 40% to 45% observed a single time. V gene TRBV29-1 combines with J gene TRBJ2-2; 7 bases are shared with TRBD1. The TCR was taken from an elderly man in good health. Sequencing was carried out using blood. The CDR3 DNA reads TGCAGCGGGGGACAGTTGAACACCGGGGAGCTGTTTTTT. Amino acid sequence: CSGGQLNTGELFF.